This T cell receptor beta chain was sequenced during a study of CXCR3-negative and CXCR3-positive naive CD8 T cells. General study findings and limits: Naive cells that were CXCR3-negative or CXCR3-positive used TRBV-TRBJ genes alike, while memory cells diverged.

Turning to this clonotype: No antigen is known for it.

This CDR3 contains 14 residues. Germline loops: CDR1 PRHDT, CDR2 FYEKMQ (reference sequence). 5' RACE that incorporated UMI labels was used to prepare the TRB cDNA libraries. TCRdb re-called the 5' RACE reads and shows each CDR3 protein once, DNA omitted. Here the sample table reports roughly 90,000 distinct CDR3 sequences. Sorts performed in triplicate captured hundreds of thousands of cells each from every CD8+ T cell subset. The specimen sequenced was naive CXCR3- CD8+ T cells from blood. As to subset: CD45RO-CCR7+CD27+CD95- naive CD8+ T cells lacking CXCR3 (TNR3-). The chain links TRBV13 to TRBJ1-1; TCRdb indicates TRBD1, and absent DNA this call remains unverified. The sequence derives from a human donor in good health. Some clones in this sample may be carry-over from other donors' samples. The CDR3 loop reads CASSSLQGVTEAFF.